The 2 T cell receptor beta chains reported below all come from one sample, sequenced in a study of T cell responses to AZD1222 COVID-19 vaccine. Some clones are missing from TCRdb's copy, which holds only in-frame ones; the method was immunoSEQ multiplex PCR. This sample carries roughly 140,000 clones, 88% of them seen once, and the ten largest clones take about 3.7%. The sample here was peripheral blood, taken on day 0 of MenACWY control vaccination. The origin of the receptors is an adult in good health.

V usage is TRBV2 and J usage is TRBJ2-7, with 14 bases that match TRBD2. CDR3 size: 15 residues. Germline V gene sequence: CDR1 SNHLY, CDR2 FYNNEI. V trimming: 8 bases; J trimming: 1 base; junction bases outside the gene matches: 4. CDR3 DNA: TGTGCCAGCCGACTAGCGGGAGGGCCTTCCTACGAGCAGTACTTC. Translating it yields CASRLAGGPSYEQYF.

V gene TRBV12-3 or TRBV12-4 combines with J gene TRBJ1-2; no definite D call. Trimming took 3 bases from V and 6 from J, leaving 11 bases between them. This CDR3 is 13 amino acids long. The CDR3 here is CASSFAGVDGYTF. The DNA for the CDR3 is TGTGCCAGCAGTTTTGCCGGGGTGGATGGCTACACCTTC.